A single sample gave rise to the 9 T cell receptor beta chains below, sequenced in a study of cytomegalovirus exposure and HLA in healthy donors. Measured with immunoSEQ multiplex PCR; TCRdb has only the in-frame clones, and not every one. Of about 200,000 clones in the sample, 70% to 90% were seen once. Sequenced input: PBMCs. These receptors came from a woman younger than 30 in good health and CMV-seronegative.

The chain recombines TRBV6-6 with TRBJ1-2; D ambiguous. Trimming took off 4 bases at V and 4 bases at J, with 13 bases between the two ends. CDR1 is MNHNY and CDR2 is SVGAGI in the germline V gene (reference sequence). The CDR3 is made up of 14 amino acids. The CDR3 sequence: CASSLAGSAYGYTF. The CDR3 DNA sequence: TGTGCCAGCAGTTTGGCGGGGTCTGCCTATGGCTACACCTTC.

This chain joins TRBV10-2 and TRBJ1-2; 7 bases match TRBD1. V was pared by 7 bases and J by 8 bases, with 13 bases of the junction left unmatched. Germline loops: CDR1 WSHSY, CDR2 SAAADI. The CDR3 length is 14 residues. The CDR3 coding sequence is TGCGCCAGCACCGAGAAACAGGGGAGAGGGGGCTACACCTTC. It encodes CASTEKQGRGGYTF.

The V call is TRBV28, the J call TRBJ2-7; the D gene could be TRBD1 or TRBD2 (6 bases each). V gave up 2 bases and J gave up 7 bases, with 12 bases separating them. The germline CDR1 and CDR2 sequences are MDHEN and SYDVKM. CDR3 length equals 13 residues. CDR3 nucleotides: TGTGCCAGCAGTTTAGGGGGGCGATTGGAGCAGTACTTC. Translating it yields CASSLGGRLEQYF.

The V gene is TRBV5-6, the J gene TRBJ2-3, with 12 nucleotides matching TRBD2. J gave up 6 bases and V 4 bases, and 3 bases lay outside the gene matches. The CDR3 length is 14 residues. The germline gives CDR1 SGHDT, CDR2 YYEEEE. The CDR3 DNA is TGTGCCAGCAGCCCTAGCGGGAGGGTGGATACGCAGTATTTT. Translated: CASSPSGRVDTQYF.

In this sample, this clone turned up once. V and J are TRBV4-1 and TRBJ1-2; D remains ambiguous. Germline V gives CDR1 MGHRA, CDR2 YSYEKL. V gave up 2 bases and J gave up 0 bases, with 7 bases separating them. CDR3 length equals 14 residues. The CDR3 nucleotides read TGCGCCAGCAGCCAACCTATATCTAACTATGGCTACACCTTC. Protein: CASSQPISNYGYTF.

This chain links TRBV28 with TRBJ1-5; D might be TRBD1 (6 bases). Germline CDR1 reads MDHEN; CDR2 reads SYDVKM. V was trimmed by 5 bases and J by 5 bases, leaving 16 bases between them. The CDR3 runs to 15 residues. DNA of the CDR3: TGTGCCAGCAGTACTCACGGGACACCGGATCAGCCCCAGCATTTT. This codes for CASSTHGTPDQPQHF.

The V and J genes are TRBV7-9 and TRBJ1-6; D perhaps matches TRBD1 (5 bases). Per the germline V gene, CDR1 is SEHNR and CDR2 is FQNEAQ (reference sequence). The ends were cut back, 0 bases at V and 9 bases at J, with 15 bases in the middle. The CDR3 loop spans 16 amino acids. This chain's CDR3 is CASSLAQGRAGSPLHF. CDR3 DNA sequence: TGTGCCAGCAGCTTAGCGCAAGGCAGGGCGGGTTCACCCCTCCACTTT.

The chain has TRBV11-2 and TRBJ2-5, with a possible D match to TRBD2 (6 bases). Germline assignment: CDR1 SGHAT and CDR2 FQNNGV. Trimming left V 4 bases short and J 7 bases short, with 13 bases between. The CDR3 runs to 13 residues. The CDR3 DNA reads as TGTGCCAGCAGCTCACTAGCTAGAAGGACCCAGTACTTC. Translated, it gives CASSSLARRTQYF.

In DNA, the CDR3 is TGTGCCAGCAGCACCCGACAGCCCTATTCTGAAGCTTTCTTT. This translates into CASSTRQPYSEAFF. The chain recombines TRBV5-6 with TRBJ1-1; TRBD1 is a possible D gene (5 bases). This CDR3 comprises 14 residues. CDR1 is SGHDT and CDR2 is YYEEEE in the germline V gene. The V end lost 4 bases, the J end lost 6 bases, and 16 bases lay between the germline ends.